A single sample gave rise to the 13 T cell receptor beta chains below, sequenced in a study of human T cells and chemical hapten exposure. Stated time point: patch test 1, 2 weeks after DPC sensitization. This sample's treatment: therapeutic diphenylcyclopropenone sensitization with weekly scalp DPC. TCRdb re-derived calls from the RACE reads in MiXCR, one entry per CDR3 protein. The profile shows approximately 100,000 distinct CDR3 sequences, around 10% of them singletons. Material: whole blood, obtained in connection with sensitization to the hapten diphenylcyclopropenone (DPC). The receptors were gathered from a woman in her forties with alopecia areata. Some clones in this sample may be carry-over from other donors' samples.

V and J are TRBV7-9 and TRBJ2-5, with 8 bases that match TRBD2. Germline lookup yields CDR1 SEHNR and CDR2 FQNEAQ (reference sequence). J was trimmed by 5 bases and V by 3 bases; bases with no gene match: 17. This CDR3 has 18 amino acids. Written as DNA, the CDR3 is TGTGCCAGCAGCTTTGGCCCCCATGCCGGGACTAGAGGCGAGACCCAGTACTTC. It is translated as CASSFGPHAGTRGETQYF. The variable domain in full, with the rest retrieved from reference TRBV7-9 and TRBJ2-5, is DTGVSQNPRHKITKRGQNVTFRCDPISEHNRLYWYRQTLGQGPEFLTYFQNEAQLEKSRLLSDRFSAERPKGSFSTLEIQRTEQGDSAMYLCASSFGPHAGTRGETQYFGPGTRLLVL.

This clonotype was detected many times. The genes are TRBV6-2 or TRBV6-3 and TRBJ1-2; D is undetermined. CDR3 length equals 12 residues. Trimming stripped 2 bases from V and 8 bases from J, with 9 bases between. The germline gives CDR1 MNHEY, CDR2 SVGEGT. The CDR3 here is CASSYQHRGYTF. The CDR3 bases are TGTGCCAGCAGTTACCAACACCGCGGCTACACCTTC.

This clonotype was observed many times. The gene calls are TRBV20-1 and TRBJ2-3; D may be TRBD1 or TRBD2 (5 bases each). Between the trimmed V and J ends, which lost 4 bases and 5 bases, there was a span of 10 bases. CDR3 length: 12 residues. Germline assignment: CDR1 DFQATT and CDR2 SNEGSKA (reference sequence). DNA of the CDR3: TGCAGTGCTAAAGGGGCGGGAGATACGCAGTATTTT. Its translation is CSAKGAGDTQYF.

In this sample, this clonotype turned up many times. The rearrangement links TRBV3-1 to TRBJ1-5; 7 bases agree with TRBD1. CDR3 length: 15 residues. Unmatched junction bases numbered 9, after V lost 10 bases and J lost 0 bases. Germline V gives CDR1 LGHDT, CDR2 YNNKEL (reference sequence). In DNA form, the CDR3 reads TGTGCCACCTCCCGGGACAGCTATAGCAATCAGCCCCAGCATTTT. It is translated as CATSRDSYSNQPQHF.

This chain uses TRBV28 with TRBJ1-2; D remains ambiguous. V was shortened by 10 bases and J by 4 bases, with 13 bases between the two germline ends. This CDR3 spans 12 amino acids. Germline V lookup: CDR1 MDHEN, CDR2 SYDVKM. This CDR3 is CAISPPGYGYTF. CDR3 DNA sequence: TGTGCCATCTCTCCCCCTGGCTATGGCTACACCTTC.

Details on this clonotype: At one end, the junction sequence differs from germline, possibly due to a read error. V and J are TRBV5-4 and TRBJ2-7; 12 bases are a match to TRBD2. This CDR3 has 12 amino acids. Germline-derived CDR1 and CDR2 are SGHNT and YYREEE (reference sequence). CDR3 sequence (DNA): TGTGCCAGCAGCCGACTAGCGGGGGCCCGGAATTTC. It translates to CASSRLAGARNF.

CDR3 in DNA: TGTGCCAGCAGTTCAAGACAGGGCCAGGTCTCAGATACGCAGTATTTT. It encodes CASSSRQGQVSDTQYF. V usage is TRBV27 and J usage is TRBJ2-3; 7 bases are a match to TRBD1. After removal of 4 bases from V and 4 bases from J, the junction contained 11 bases not matched to a gene. The CDR3 length is 16 residues. Germline CDR1 reads MNHEY; CDR2 reads SMNVEV (reference sequence).

The chain combines TRBV6-5 with TRBJ2-7, with 7 bases fitting TRBD1. The J segment lost 3 bases and the V segment lost 7 bases, leaving 9 bases of the junction unmatched. Germline V gene sequence: CDR1 MNHEY, CDR2 SVGAGI. This CDR3 is 14 amino acids long. The CDR3 sequence is CASTPRTGLYEQYF. CDR3 bases: TGTGCCAGCACCCCTAGGACAGGCCTCTACGAGCAGTACTTC.

The chain has TRBV7-2 and TRBJ2-7, with a possible D match to TRBD2 (5 bases). The V end was cut by 5 bases, the J end by 2 bases, with 16 bases between. Germline V gene sequence: CDR1 SGHTA, CDR2 FQGNSA. CDR3 length equals 15 residues. The CDR3 protein is CASSPRTDNPYEQYF. CDR3 bases: TGTGCCAGCAGCCCAAGGACTGACAACCCCTACGAGCAGTACTTC.

This clonotype has a handful of counts. The chain uses TRBV12-3 or TRBV12-4 and TRBJ2-2; D perhaps matches TRBD1 (6 bases). The germline V and J ends were trimmed by 4 bases and 6 bases, with 6 bases remaining between them. CDR3 length: 12 amino acids. The CDR3 sequence: CASSYRAGELFF. For the CDR3, the DNA is TGTGCCAGCAGTTACAGGGCCGGGGAGCTGTTTTTT.

Comments on this clonotype: Being one base from a much bigger clone, this may be a read error. The chain has TRBV7-8 and TRBJ2-1; D perhaps matches TRBD2 (5 bases). The V and J ends lost 2 bases and 6 bases respectively, with 14 bases between them. The germline V gene has CDR1 SGHVS and CDR2 FQNEAQ. CDR3 length equals 15 residues. In nucleotides, the CDR3 is TGTGCCAGCAGCTTACTAGCCGGGTACGGCAATGAGCAGTTCTTC. This sequence encodes CASSLLAGYGNEQFF.

The genes are TRBV7-2 and TRBJ2-1, with TRBD2 identical over 7 bases. Germline V gene data show CDR1 as SGHTA and CDR2 as FQGNSA. The length of the CDR3 is 18 residues. Losses at the gene ends were 0 bases for V and 0 bases for J; bases not matched to a gene: 8. DNA of the CDR3: TGTGCCAGCAGCTTAGCCCTGGCTAGCGGCAGCTCCTACAATGAGCAGTTCTTC. Protein: CASSLALASGSSYNEQFF. Together with reference TRBV7-2 and TRBJ2-1, the CDR3 gives the full variable domain: GAGVSQSPSNKVTEKGKDVELRCDPISGHTALYWYRQSLGQGLEFLIYFQGNSAPDKSGLPSDRFSAERTGGSVSTLTIQRTQQEDSAVYLCASSLALASGSSYNEQFFGPGTRLTVL.

This clonotype appeared many times. V is TRBV2 and J is TRBJ2-1; 11 bases line up with TRBD2. This CDR3 contains 16 residues. J lost 10 bases, V lost 6 bases, and 14 bases had no gene match. Germline V gene sequence: CDR1 SNHLY, CDR2 FYNNEI. CDR3 sequence (DNA): TGTGCCAGCAGCCCCACCGGGACTAGCGGTGTCGCCGAGCAGTTCTTC. The encoded protein is CASSPTGTSGVAEQFF.